A single sample gave rise to the 25 T cell receptor beta chains below, sequenced in a study of T cell repertoires in cytomegalovirus infection. From the reads, TCRdb called clonotypes with MiXCR, one entry per CDR3 protein. The data show nearly 450,000 distinct CDR3 sequences, under 40% seen once. Sequencing was performed on PBMCs. These receptors were collected from a human donor in good health (CMV status not recorded). Some clones in this sample may be carry-over from other donors' samples.

The chain uses TRBV28 and TRBJ1-1; D is undetermined. Trimming removed 6 bases at V and 1 base at J, with 9 bases between. This CDR3 is 13 amino acids long. Germline CDR1 and CDR2: MDHEN and SYDVKM. The CDR3 loop is CASSRYENTEAFF. The CDR3 coding sequence is TGTGCCAGCAGCAGGTATGAGAACACTGAAGCTTTCTTT.

V and J are TRBV12-3 or TRBV12-4 and TRBJ2-2; no reliable D call. V shed 5 bases and J shed 6 bases, with 10 bases lying between them. The CDR3 has 13 amino acids. The CDR3 region is CASSPASPGELFF. The CDR3 DNA sequence: TGTGCCAGCAGTCCGGCCTCACCCGGGGAGCTGTTTTTT.

The chain employs TRBV19 and TRBJ2-1, with TRBD1 identical over 9 bases. The germline gives CDR1 LNHDA, CDR2 SQIVND (reference sequence). This CDR3 spans 15 amino acids. Trimming removed 6 bases from V and 3 bases from J; junction bases left unmatched: 6. In DNA, the CDR3 is TGTGCCAGTAGCCAGGACAGGGGTTTCTACAATGAGCAGTTCTTC. This codes for CASSQDRGFYNEQFF.

The gene calls are TRBV11-2 and TRBJ2-7, with unresolved D. The CDR3 is 16 amino acids. Per the germline V gene, CDR1 is SGHAT and CDR2 is FQNNGV. The germline V and J ends were trimmed by 6 bases and 2 bases, with 20 bases remaining between them. The CDR3 loop reads CASSPINYRDTYEQYF. CDR3 DNA sequence: TGTGCCAGCAGTCCTATAAATTACCGAGACACCTACGAGCAGTACTTC.

Turning to this clonotype: A much larger clone lies one base from this, so it may be a read error. The genes are TRBV7-2 and TRBJ1-4; D not resolved. The CDR3 has 13 amino acids. Germline values: CDR1 SGHTA, CDR2 FQGNSA. For the CDR3, the DNA is TGTGCCAGCAGCTCGCGGAGGAATGAAAAACGGTTTTTT. It encodes CASSSRRNEKRFF. Looking up the rest from reference TRBV7-2 and TRBJ1-4 gives the full variable domain: GAGVSQSPSNKVTEKGKDVELRCDPISGHTALYWYRQSLGQGLEFLIYFQGNSAPDKSGLPSDRFSAERTGGSVSTLTIQRTQQEDSAVYLCASSSRRNEKRFFGSGTQLSVL.

To note about this clonotype: Relative to the germline gene, one junction end is altered; a read error may explain this. V is TRBV6-2 or TRBV6-3 and J is TRBJ1-2; D remains ambiguous. Germline lookup yields CDR1 MNHEY and CDR2 SVGEGT. The CDR3 is 15 residues long. CDR3 amino acids: CDSSDLPQIDYGYTF. As DNA, the CDR3 is TGTGACAGCAGTGACCTTCCGCAAATCGACTATGGCTACACCTTC.

J is TRBJ2-1 and V is TRBV19; 10 nucleotides match TRBD2. Unmatched junction bases numbered 7, after V lost 6 bases and J lost 8 bases. In germline, CDR1 is LNHDA, CDR2 SQIVND (reference sequence). The CDR3 loop spans 14 amino acids. The CDR3 loop is CASRTSGASYEQFF. CDR3 nucleotide sequence: TGTGCCAGTAGAACTAGCGGGGCAAGCTATGAGCAGTTCTTC.

This clonotype was observed a handful of times. The chain joins TRBV2 to TRBJ1-1; D remains ambiguous. CDR3 size: 11 residues. Germline V gives CDR1 SNHLY, CDR2 FYNNEI. V lost 11 bases and J 7 bases, leaving 14 bases between the germline ends. CDR3 sequence (DNA): TGTGCCGTTCATGGGAAGTTTGAAGCTTTCTTT. Translating it yields CAVHGKFEAFF.

CDR3 in DNA: TGTGCCATCGCCCGACTAGCGGTCGGGACCGGGGAGCTGTTTTTT. Translation: CAIARLAVGTGELFF. The chain uses TRBV2 and TRBJ2-2; TRBD2 aligns across 9 bases. Germline CDR1 and CDR2: SNHLY and FYNNEI. CDR3 length: 15 residues. Unmatched junction bases numbered 11, after V lost 10 bases and J lost 5 bases.

This rearrangement joins TRBV14 to TRBJ1-5, with D maybe TRBD1 (5 bases). The V end was cut by 3 bases, the J end by 10 bases, with 16 bases between. Germline CDR1 SGHDN, CDR2 FVKESK. The CDR3 is 14 residues long. CDR3 in amino acids: CASSHRVLPAPQHF. The CDR3 nucleotides are TGTGCCAGCAGCCACAGGGTCCTTCCAGCCCCCCAGCATTTT.

The V gene is TRBV12-3 or TRBV12-4, the J gene TRBJ2-7; TRBD1 aligns across 8 bases. Trimming took 3 bases from V and 5 from J; bases not matched to a gene: 9. The CDR3 contains 15 residues. The CDR3 reads CASSLGQGAFDEQYF. The CDR3 coding sequence is TGTGCCAGCAGTTTGGGGCAGGGGGCATTTGACGAGCAGTACTTC.

This clonotype was picked up a small number of times. The rearrangement joins TRBV12-3 or TRBV12-4 to TRBJ1-2; D possibly corresponds to TRBD1 (5 bases). V lost 1 base and J 2 bases, leaving 14 bases between the germline ends. The CDR3 spans 16 residues. DNA of the CDR3: TGTGCCAGCAGTTTAGGGGCCTCTAAGGGGAACTATGGCTACACCTTC. Translated, it gives CASSLGASKGNYGYTF.

This chain connects TRBV7-9 to TRBJ2-2, with 8 nucleotides matching TRBD2. The ends lost 5 bases at V and 4 bases at J; junction bases unmatched: 12. Germline loops: CDR1 SEHNR, CDR2 FQNEAQ (reference sequence). There are 17 residues in the CDR3. The CDR3 bases are TGTGCCAGCAGCGCAGACCGGACTAGCAAGGGCACCGGGGAGCTGTTTTTT. Translation: CASSADRTSKGTGELFF.

This clonotype was counted between two and nine times. This sequence joins TRBV7-2 and TRBJ1-2, with 8 bases that match TRBD1. Trimming at V came to 4 bases and at J to 3 bases, leaving 7 bases not matched to a gene. Germline lookup yields CDR1 SGHTA and CDR2 FQGNSA. The CDR3 runs to 15 residues. Here the CDR3 reads CASSSGGAGDYGYTF. The CDR3 nucleotides read TGTGCCAGCAGCTCAGGGGGCGCGGGTGACTATGGCTACACCTTC.

This chain links TRBV7-9 with TRBJ2-6, with no clear D. V was clipped by 6 bases and J by 0 bases, with 6 bases between them. The V gene's germline CDR1 is SEHNR and CDR2 FQNEAQ (reference sequence). The CDR3 extends over 14 amino acids. CDR3 sequence (DNA): TGTGCCAGCAGAAACAGCTCTGGGGCCAACGTCCTGACTTTC. Translated, it gives CASRNSSGANVLTF.

This clonotype occurred many times. The chain has TRBV7-2 and TRBJ1-2; no definite D call. Trimming took 1 base from V and 0 from J, leaving 6 bases between them. This CDR3 has 14 amino acids. Germline V gene data show CDR1 as SGHTA and CDR2 as FQGNSA. This chain's CDR3 is CASSLGGPNYGYTF. The CDR3 region has the DNA TGTGCCAGCAGCTTAGGCGGACCTAACTATGGCTACACCTTC.

This clonotype came up a few times. The chain has TRBV6-1 and TRBJ1-1, with D perhaps TRBD1 (5 bases). This CDR3 has 17 amino acids. Germline V CDR1 and CDR2: MNHNS, SASEGT. V was pared by 6 bases and J by 3 bases, with 23 bases between. The CDR3 spells CASSFRRGRYVDTEAFF. CDR3 nucleotide sequence: TGTGCCAGCAGCTTTAGAAGGGGAAGGTATGTCGACACTGAAGCTTTCTTT.

As regards this clonotype: Sequence at one end of the junction differs from germline and may be a read error. This sequence joins TRBV18 and TRBJ1-1; 9 bases are shared with TRBD1. This CDR3 region has 17 residues. Germline V gene data show CDR1 as KGHSH and CDR2 as LQKENI. The CDR3: CASSPRQSGTGFTEAFF. CDR3 bases: TGTGCCAGCTCGCCACGCCAGTCCGGGACAGGGTTCACTGAAGCTTTCTTT.

Regarding this clonotype: Its ends do not fully match the called genes, so a read error is possible. In DNA, the CDR3 is TGTTCCAGCAGCATTACCCCAACCTACGAGCAGTACTTC. Its translation: CSSSITPTYEQYF. V and J are TRBV9 and TRBJ2-7; no clear D gene. Germline CDR1 and CDR2: SGDLS and YYNGEE. The CDR3 extends over 13 amino acids.

This chain joins TRBV5-1 and TRBJ1-2; maybe TRBD1 (5 bases). The CDR3 sequence is 13 residues long. Germline loops: CDR1 SGHRS, CDR2 YFSETQ. The V end was cut by 3 bases, the J end by 3 bases, with 9 bases between. CDR3 region: CASSSRGDYGYTF. The CDR3 DNA reads as TGCGCCAGCAGCTCGCGGGGGGACTATGGCTACACCTTC.

This clonotype has at least ten counts. The CDR3 spells CASSLSTSGFYEQYF. CDR3 nucleotide sequence: TGTGCCAGCAGCTTATCCACTAGCGGATTTTACGAGCAGTACTTC. The genes are TRBV7-2 and TRBJ2-7, with TRBD2 identical over 8 bases. V lost 2 bases to trimming and J lost 4 bases; unmatched junction nucleotides: 7. The CDR3 covers 15 residues. Germline CDR1 SGHTA, CDR2 FQGNSA.

The gene calls are TRBV20-1 and TRBJ1-1; D perhaps matches TRBD1 (6 bases). V dropped 1 base and J dropped 7 bases, with 10 bases sitting between them. Germline-derived CDR1 and CDR2 are DFQATT and SNEGSKA (reference sequence). This CDR3 comprises 12 residues. The CDR3 region is CSARAAGDEAFF. For the CDR3, the DNA is TGCAGTGCTAGAGCCGCAGGGGATGAAGCTTTCTTT.

For this clonotype: An end of the junction differs from the germline gene, which may be a read error. The chain has TRBV7-2 and TRBJ2-7; D may be TRBD1 (7 bases). The CDR3 contains 16 residues. Germline V gene sequence: CDR1 SGHTA, CDR2 FQGNSA. CDR3 amino acids: CANSPTAGTASYEQYF. The CDR3 coding sequence is TGTGCCAACAGCCCGACGGCGGGGACAGCCTCCTACGAGCAGTACTTC.

This clonotype was observed at least ten times. This sequence joins TRBV7-6 and TRBJ2-1; the D gene is possibly TRBD1 (6 bases). The V gene lost 5 bases and the J gene lost 5 bases, with 16 bases spanning the gap. Germline CDR1 reads SGHVS; CDR2 reads FNYEAQ. CDR3 length equals 15 residues. For the CDR3, the DNA is TGTGCCAGCAGCCCTTGGGGCTCAGGGGACAATGAGCAGTTCTTC. Translated, it gives CASSPWGSGDNEQFF.

Notes on this clonotype: One base away lies a much larger clone, so this may be a sequencing read error. This chain connects TRBV7-9 to TRBJ1-1; TRBD1 matches at 7 bases. V lost 4 bases to trimming and J lost 6 bases; unmatched junction nucleotides: 11. The CDR3 is made up of 15 amino acids. Germline assignment: CDR1 SEHNR and CDR2 FQNEAQ (reference sequence). Written as DNA, the CDR3 is TGTGCCAGCAGCTCGCAGACAGGGCTTGTGGCTGAAGCTTTCTTT. Translation: CASSSQTGLVAEAFF.